These 2 T cell receptor beta chains share one sample of origin, sequenced in a study of PD-1 blockade in classical Hodgkin lymphoma. Sequenced by immunoSEQ multiplex PCR; TCRdb stores in-frame clones only, minus some. The sample comprises more than 85,000 clones, 80% to 95% of which are singletons, and approximately 2.5% rests with the top ten. Each patient relapsed following autologous stem cell transplantation, and prior brentuximab vedotin exposure differed. The sample here was peripheral blood mononuclear cells (PBMCs), taken before the second cycle of nivolumab. The receptor source for this set is a human donor with classical Hodgkin lymphoma.

CDR3 region: CASSQVSQGRGHEQFF. The CDR3, as DNA: TGCGCCAGCAGCCAAGTGAGCCAAGGGAGAGGTCATGAGCAGTTCTTC. The chain couples TRBV4-1 to TRBJ2-1; TRBD2 is a possible D gene (5 bases). Trimming shortened V by 1 base and J by 8 bases, and 18 bases separated the two germline ends. CDR1 and CDR2 from the germline V gene are MGHRA and YSYEKL. This CDR3 comprises 16 residues.

The rearrangement links TRBV9 to TRBJ1-4; D is undetermined. V lost 3 bases and J lost 6, with 6 bases in between. In germline, CDR1 is SGDLS, CDR2 YYNGEE. The CDR3 sequence is 12 residues long. The CDR3 bases are TGTGCCAGCAGCGCCGACGATGAAAAACTGTTTTTT. Amino acids: CASSADDEKLFF. Full variable domain (remainder filled in from reference TRBV9 and TRBJ1-4): DSGVTQTPKHLITATGQRVTLRCSPRSGDLSVYWYQQSLDQGLQFLIQYYNGEERAKGNILERFSAQQFPDLHSELNLSSLELGDSALYFCASSADDEKLFFGSGTQLSVL.